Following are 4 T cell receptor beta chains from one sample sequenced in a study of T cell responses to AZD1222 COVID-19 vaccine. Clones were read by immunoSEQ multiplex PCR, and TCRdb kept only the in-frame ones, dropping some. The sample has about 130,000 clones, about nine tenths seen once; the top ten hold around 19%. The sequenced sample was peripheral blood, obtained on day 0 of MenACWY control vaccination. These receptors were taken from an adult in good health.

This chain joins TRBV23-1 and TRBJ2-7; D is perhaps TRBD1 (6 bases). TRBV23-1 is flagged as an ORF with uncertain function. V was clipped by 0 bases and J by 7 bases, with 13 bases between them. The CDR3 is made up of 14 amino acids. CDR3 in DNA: TGCGCCAGCAGTCAATCGTTAGGCCAGGGGGAGCAGTACTTC. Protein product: CASSQSLGQGEQYF.

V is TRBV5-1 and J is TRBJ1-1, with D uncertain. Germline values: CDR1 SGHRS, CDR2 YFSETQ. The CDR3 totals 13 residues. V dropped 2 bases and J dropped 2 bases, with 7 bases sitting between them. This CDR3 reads CASSFQVNTEAFF. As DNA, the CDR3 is TGCGCCAGCAGCTTCCAGGTTAACACTGAAGCTTTCTTT.

CDR3 region: CASSSTSRYNEQFF. CDR3 nucleotide sequence: TGTGCCAGCAGCTCGACTAGCCGATACAATGAGCAGTTCTTC. The rearrangement links TRBV7-9 to TRBJ2-1; 7 bases match TRBD2. The V gene's germline CDR1 is SEHNR and CDR2 FQNEAQ (reference sequence). This CDR3 contains 14 residues. V was pared by 4 bases and J by 4 bases, with 4 bases of the junction left unmatched. The variable domain in full, with the rest retrieved from reference TRBV7-9 and TRBJ2-1, is DTGVSQNPRHKITKRGQNVTFRCDPISEHNRLYWYRQTLGQGPEFLTYFQNEAQLEKSRLLSDRFSAERPKGSFSTLEIQRTEQGDSAMYLCASSSTSRYNEQFFGPGTRLTVL.

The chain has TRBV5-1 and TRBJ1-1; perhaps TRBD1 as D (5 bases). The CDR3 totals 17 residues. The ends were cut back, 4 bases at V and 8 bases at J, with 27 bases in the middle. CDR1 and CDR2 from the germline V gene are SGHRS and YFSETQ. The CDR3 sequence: CASSPDGPPGEYGEAFF. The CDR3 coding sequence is TGCGCCAGCAGCCCGGACGGACCCCCGGGGGAGTATGGGGAAGCTTTCTTT.